This T cell receptor beta chain was captured in a study of beta chain features in type 1 diabetes. Study background: Cell yields, gender and age were comparable in patients and healthy donors.

In its sample, this clone was seen a few times. CDR3 length: 13 residues. The ends were cut back, 3 bases at V and 3 bases at J, with 8 bases in the middle. Germline-derived CDR1 and CDR2 are SGDLS and YYNGEE. As every portion of the isolated RNA was reverse transcribed, the sequencing read expressed TCRB transcripts. TCRdb keeps only in-frame clones here, not all; method: immunoSEQ multiplex PCR. Of tens of thousands of clones listed, about a third are singletons. The sample was stem cell memory CD4+ T cells from blood. The chain employs TRBV9 and TRBJ2-3; perhaps TRBD1 as D (6 bases). The origin of this receptor is a woman aged 18-29 years in good health. The CDR3 DNA follows: TGTGCCAGCAGCGAGCAGGGGACAGATACGCAGTATTTT. It is translated as CASSEQGTDTQYF.